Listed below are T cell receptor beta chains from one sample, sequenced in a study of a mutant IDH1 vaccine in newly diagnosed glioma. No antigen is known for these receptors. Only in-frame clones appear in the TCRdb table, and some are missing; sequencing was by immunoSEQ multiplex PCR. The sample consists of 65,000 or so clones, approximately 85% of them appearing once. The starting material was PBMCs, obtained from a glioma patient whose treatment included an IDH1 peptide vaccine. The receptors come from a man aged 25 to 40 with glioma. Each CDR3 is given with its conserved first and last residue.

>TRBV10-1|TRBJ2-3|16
CASSSSGGAGTDTQYF
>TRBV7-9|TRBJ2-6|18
CASSLAIQLRSGANVLTF
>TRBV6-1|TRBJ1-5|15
CAISEFQEWDQPQHF
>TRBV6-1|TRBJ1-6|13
CASSATGRSPLHF
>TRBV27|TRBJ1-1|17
CASSGSGRAIVGTEAFF
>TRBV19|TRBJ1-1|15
CASSAMGSGNTEAFF
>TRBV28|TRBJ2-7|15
CASSWTGEAPYEQYF
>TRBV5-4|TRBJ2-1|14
CASSLGLAGNEQFF
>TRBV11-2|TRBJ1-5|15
CASSATGGSNQPQHF
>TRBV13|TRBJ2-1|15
CASSRRDRGLGEQFF
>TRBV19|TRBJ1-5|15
CASRPWGSENQPQHF
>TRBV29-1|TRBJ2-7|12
CSVAQPRYEQYF
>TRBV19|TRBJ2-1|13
CASSKSSYNEQFF
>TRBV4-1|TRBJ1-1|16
CASSQGTMGMNTEAFF
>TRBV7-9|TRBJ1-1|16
CASSSWDRRGNTEAFF
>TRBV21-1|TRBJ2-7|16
CASSPRGGQGVNEQYF
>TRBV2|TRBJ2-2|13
CASSDGDTGELFF
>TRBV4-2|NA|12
CASSRSPYEQYF
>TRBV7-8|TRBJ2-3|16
CASSPWTSGGTDTQYF
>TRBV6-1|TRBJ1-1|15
CASRVRGDKDTEAFF
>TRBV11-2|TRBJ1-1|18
CASSLRQGRSQNRTEAFF
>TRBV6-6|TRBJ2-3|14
CASSGGLRTDTQYF
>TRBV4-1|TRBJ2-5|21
CASSPKGESSVAGGLQETQYF
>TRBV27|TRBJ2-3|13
CASYHTPADTQYF
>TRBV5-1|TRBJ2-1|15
CASSVTGGTYNEQFF
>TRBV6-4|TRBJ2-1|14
CASSDAGGYNEQFF
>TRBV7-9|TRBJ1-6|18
CASSVTGTGSSYNSPLHF
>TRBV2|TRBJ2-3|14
CASSPGRPGDTQYF
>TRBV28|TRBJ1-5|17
CASILSGTKYSNQPQHF
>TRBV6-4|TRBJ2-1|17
CASSVTIPGQGYNEQFF
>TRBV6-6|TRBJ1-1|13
CASTGTGNAEAFF
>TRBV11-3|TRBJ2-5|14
CASSSTGFGETQYF
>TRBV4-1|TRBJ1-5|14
CASSQDRANQPQHF